Given below is one T cell receptor (beta chain) in context. What it binds is unknown. This entry belongs to a study of T cell responses to AZD1222 COVID-19 vaccine. General study findings and limits: Spike-specific TCR breadth and depth went up after people got two AZD1222 doses. The study reported that nearly half of spike-specific TCRs target unmutated variant regions.

Repertoires were generated with immunoSEQ multiplex PCR, while TCRdb's copy carries only in-frame clones and drops some. Altogether approximately 120,000 clones are present, about 90% being singletons, with the ten largest covering approximately 7.6%. The germline gives CDR1 MRHNA, CDR2 SNTAGT. The CDR3 covers 15 residues. V was cut by 3 bases and J by 4 bases, with 13 bases left in between. This sequence originates from an adult in good health. Sequences were derived from peripheral blood, sampled on day 0 of AZD1222 vaccination. The chain joins TRBV6-4 to TRBJ2-1; tentatively, D is TRBD1 or TRBD2 (7 bases each). The CDR3 reads CASSEGQGGYNEQFF. In DNA, the CDR3 is TGTGCCAGCAGTGAAGGTCAGGGGGGGTACAATGAGCAGTTCTTC.